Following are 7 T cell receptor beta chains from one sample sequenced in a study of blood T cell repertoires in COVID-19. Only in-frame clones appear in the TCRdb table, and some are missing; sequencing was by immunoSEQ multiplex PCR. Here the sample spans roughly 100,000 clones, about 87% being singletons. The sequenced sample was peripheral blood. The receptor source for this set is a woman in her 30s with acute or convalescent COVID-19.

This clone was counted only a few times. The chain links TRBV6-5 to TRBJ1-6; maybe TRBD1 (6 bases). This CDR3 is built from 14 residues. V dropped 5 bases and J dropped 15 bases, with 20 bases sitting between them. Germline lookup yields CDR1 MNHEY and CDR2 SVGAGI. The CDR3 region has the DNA TGTGCCAGCAGTAACCCCGGGACACCCGCACACCTCCACTTT. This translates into CASSNPGTPAHLHF.

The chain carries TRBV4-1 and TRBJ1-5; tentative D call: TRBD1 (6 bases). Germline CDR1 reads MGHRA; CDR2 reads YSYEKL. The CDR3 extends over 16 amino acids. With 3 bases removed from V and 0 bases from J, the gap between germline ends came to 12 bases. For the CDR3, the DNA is TGCGCCAGCAGCCAGGAAGGACAGTTTAGCAATCAGCCCCAGCATTTT. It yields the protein CASSQEGQFSNQPQHF.

CDR3 sequence: CASSTAAGGNSPLHF. DNA of the CDR3: TGTGCCAGCAGCACCGCGGCCGGAGGAAATTCACCCCTCCACTTT. V usage is TRBV9 and J usage is TRBJ1-6, with D hard to call. The germline V gene has CDR1 SGDLS and CDR2 YYNGEE. V lost 4 bases to trimming and J lost 7 bases, with 15 bases between them. CDR3 size: 15 residues.

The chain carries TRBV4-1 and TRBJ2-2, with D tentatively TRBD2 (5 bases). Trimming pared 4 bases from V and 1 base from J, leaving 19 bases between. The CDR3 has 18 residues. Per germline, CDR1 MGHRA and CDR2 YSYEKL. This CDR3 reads CASSLTFGGPGNTGELFF. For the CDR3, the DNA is TGCGCCAGCAGCCTAACCTTTGGAGGCCCCGGGAACACCGGGGAGCTGTTTTTT.

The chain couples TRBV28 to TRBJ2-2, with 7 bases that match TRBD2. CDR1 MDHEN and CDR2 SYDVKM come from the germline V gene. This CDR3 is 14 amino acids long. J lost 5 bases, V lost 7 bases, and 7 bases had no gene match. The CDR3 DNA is TGTGCCAGCAAGTATGGGACTATTACCGGGGAGCTGTTTTTT. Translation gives CASKYGTITGELFF.

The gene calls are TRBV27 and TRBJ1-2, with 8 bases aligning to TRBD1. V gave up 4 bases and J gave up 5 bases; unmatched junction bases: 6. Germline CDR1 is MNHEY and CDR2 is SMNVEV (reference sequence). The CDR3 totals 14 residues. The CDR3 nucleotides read TGTGCCAGCAGTTCAGGGGGCTTGGGGTATGGCTACACCTTC. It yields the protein CASSSGGLGYGYTF.

The CDR3 nucleotides read TGTGCCAGCAGCGTAGGCGGGGATGAAGCTTTCTTT. Translating it yields CASSVGGDEAFF. This chain links TRBV9 with TRBJ1-1; D uncertain. V lost 0 bases to trimming and J lost 7 bases, with 7 bases between them. This CDR3 is 12 amino acids long. Per the germline V gene, CDR1 is SGDLS and CDR2 is YYNGEE.